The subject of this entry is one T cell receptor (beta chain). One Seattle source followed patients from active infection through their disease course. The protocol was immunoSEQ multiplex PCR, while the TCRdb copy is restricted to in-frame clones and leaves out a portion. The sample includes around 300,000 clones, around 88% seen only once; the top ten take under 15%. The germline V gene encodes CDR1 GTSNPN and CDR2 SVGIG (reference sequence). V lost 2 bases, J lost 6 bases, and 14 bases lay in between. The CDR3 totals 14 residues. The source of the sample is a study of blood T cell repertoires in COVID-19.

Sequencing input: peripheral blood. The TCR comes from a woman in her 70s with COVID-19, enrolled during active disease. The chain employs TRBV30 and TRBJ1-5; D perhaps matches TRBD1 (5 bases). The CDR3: CAWSRQGLGQPQHF. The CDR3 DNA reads TGTGCCTGGAGTCGGCAGGGCTTAGGTCAGCCCCAGCATTTT.